This TCR beta chain came from a study of OX40 agonist ivuxolimab in advanced cancers. The CDR3 is 17 amino acids. Per the germline V gene, CDR1 is MNHNS and CDR2 is SASEGT. Trimming took 4 bases from V and 1 from J; bases not matched to a gene: 5. The table came from immunoSEQ multiplex PCR; TCRdb's copy has only in-frame clones and leaves some out. The table includes tens of thousands of clones, just under 85% detected once. Sequences were derived from CD4+ or CD8+ T cells sorted from blood, sampled in a trial of the OX40 agonist ivuxolimab. This receptor was obtained from an adult with an advanced solid tumor such as melanoma, head and neck, liver or kidney cancer. V is TRBV6-1 and J is TRBJ2-3, with 13 bases fitting TRBD2. CDR3 region: CASSVLAGGPGTDTQYF. In DNA, the CDR3 is TGTGCCAGCAGTGTACTAGCGGGGGGGCCTGGCACAGATACGCAGTATTTT.